The present T cell receptor beta chain was sequenced within a study of cytomegalovirus exposure and HLA in healthy donors (dated by TCRdb to about 2017). General notes on the study: An earlier analysis of some 600 of the donors reported about 300 Gb of sequence data and 95 million to 130 million unique TCR beta sequences obtained from around 180 million T cells. Around 330 gigabases of sequencing data and about 92 million unique TCR sequences made up an early release that covered 640 HLA-typed donors. Of the roughly 390 genotyped donors, roughly 85% fell in the genetic ancestry cluster associated with self-reported Caucasian donors. The aim of the study was to test whether cataloging public T cell receptors could identify signatures of past pathogen exposure. The study used immunosequencing to profile the T cell repertoires of approximately 690 subjects and linked those repertoires to cytomegalovirus serostatus. In addition to the first cohort of approximately 670 subjects, a separate validation cohort of 120 different subjects was used. To predict cytomegalovirus infection status, the study combined high-throughput TCR immunosequencing, statistical association of individual TCRs with disease status, and machine learning. In a later analysis, previously published TCR beta repertoires from fewer than 750 donors were re-analyzed and high-resolution HLA genotyping was added so that TCR occurrence patterns could be studied. The later analysis used no new phenotypic data to find candidate immune exposures, relying instead on TCR beta sequences and their occurrence across donors. To decide whether each TCR beta V gene segment behaved as functional or pseudogenic, an earlier analysis of fewer than 750 of the donors relied on high-throughput TCR beta sequencing. Donor age, sex, ethnicity and CMV serostatus were compiled together with the repertoire data. Genome-wide SNP genotypes for about 65% of the roughly 670 donors were used in a later genetic analysis, which treated that subset as a discovery cohort. All discovery cohort repertoires had been generated using a single sequencing platform. HLA typing covered class I and class II loci at four-digit resolution. Typing coverage differed by locus: A, B, C, DRB1 and DQB1 were typed in roughly 629-640 donors, DQA1 in 522, DPA1 in roughly 590, and DPB1 in 400 to 490. About five DR-DQ haplotypes were handled as single units for association and clustering because linkage in the cohort was strong. On average, around 240,000 unique TCR beta nucleotide sequences were sequenced per donor among about 400 genotyped donors of the cohort, with roughly 18% of those sequences being non-productive. The paper as a whole reports these results and caveats: Cytomegalovirus status was reported to be diagnosed by the classifier with high specificity and sensitivity in both the original and validation cohorts. The sequencing pipeline was judged likely to have produced a cluster of highly shared sequence variants as a technical artifact. According to a later analysis, parvovirus B19, influenza, CMV and Epstein-Barr virus appeared linked to several top co-occurrence clusters. Because the 87-base-pair reads could not distinguish some IMGT-functional V segments, including TRBV6-2 and TRBV6-3, those segments were excluded. A later genetic analysis associated a missense DCLRE1C variant with V-gene and J-gene trimming of TCR beta chains, and an independent cohort replicated the association. Three of the identified cytomegalovirus-associated TCR beta chains were confirmed in vitro to be specific for cytomegalovirus antigens. Because HLA typing was unavailable for some donors at each locus, only the typed subset was used in association tests. In a later analysis, most CMV-associated TCR beta chains were found to appear HLA-restricted, with HLA associations seemingly driven largely by CMV exposure. Immune exposure information for the cohort was limited to CMV serostatus. Specific HLA alleles were associated with roughly 17,000 TCR beta sequences at a false discovery rate of 0.05 in a later analysis. In a later analysis, TCR association rates were found to vary across HLA loci, with the most associated TCRs seen for DRB1 alleles and the fewest for HLA-C alleles. Most TCR sequences were seen in very few donors, while some public TCRs were found in many individuals. This cohort had only TCR beta chains sequenced, and the lack of alpha or paired-chain data limited which features could be detected. Sequencing depth was assumed to be roughly uniform across donors in the presence/absence analyses, though that assumption may not hold. Compared with equally common non-associated chains, HLA-associated TCR beta chains in a later analysis were more clonally expanded and had lower generation probabilities. When HLA alleles, especially DR and DQ, strongly co-occurred, attributing TCR associations to individual alleles was difficult. According to a later genetic analysis, donors in an Asian-associated ancestry cluster had fewer N-insertions in productive TCRs than the approximately 650-donor mean. A further reported finding was that TCR beta sequences accurately predicted the HLA-A and HLA-B alleles for most subjects in the first cohort. An earlier analysis of approximately 570 of the donors showed that most TCR beta V segments appeared in productive rearrangements either about 87% or about 30% of the time, which broadly matched IMGT annotations. Because counts were too low, around 18 rarely observed V segments, including chromosome 9 orphons, were left out of the earlier analysis of 587 of the donors. The study gave a list of about 160 TCR beta chains associated with cytomegalovirus. Linkage disequilibrium might explain the correlated functional status among segregating V segments, but an unknown experimental factor could not be ruled out. It was suggested by the authors that the approach could potentially be generalized to other disease states and immunological phenotypes.

Note on this clone: Its antigen specificity is not known. Base qualities are not recorded, but no much larger clone differs from it by a single base.

Libraries were constructed by the immunoSEQ multiplex PCR assay. A mixture of 60 forward primers for TCR Vbeta segments and 13 reverse primers for TCR Jbeta segments was used in the multiplex PCR. The CDR3 region of rearranged TCR beta genes was amplified from genomic DNA with a multiplex PCR assay. Amplified TCR beta libraries were sequenced as 87-base-pair reads on the Illumina HiSeq System. For the original study's pipeline: Across the 670 or so repertoires, a later analysis counted approximately 83 million unique TCR beta chains, some 11 million of which were shared by at least two donors. Raw reads were error-corrected and collapsed into unique sequences with a nearest-neighbor algorithm that merged closely related sequences to remove PCR and sequencing errors. To assign V, D and J gene segments, CDR3 sequences were aligned to IMGT reference sequences. For a sequence to be retained, a match of at least six nucleotides was required to both a V gene segment and a J gene segment. A rearrangement counted as productive if the CDR3 had no stop codons and remained in frame with V and J, and every other rearrangement counted as non-productive. CDR3 was defined by IMGT convention, running from the second conserved V-encoded cysteine to the conserved J-encoded phenylalanine. The earlier analysis of approximately 590 of the donors excluded any sequence lacking an unambiguous match to a single V gene segment. In an earlier analysis of 587 of the donors, V segments were called functional above 56.7% productive rearrangements and were called segregating when the between-donor standard deviation exceeded 5%. A statistical classification framework was developed to diagnose cytomegalovirus status using the catalog of TCR beta chain sequences. V and J gene assignment, in a later analysis, came from comparing TCR nucleotide sequences with IMGT/GENE-DB human TR gene sequences. A later analysis assigned CDR3 sequences and most-parsimonious VDJ recombination scenarios with the TCRdist pipeline. In a later analysis, each TCR beta chain was defined by its CDR3 amino acid sequence together with its V-gene family, and reads without a unique V-gene family were excluded. To address suspected cross-contamination and a sequencing artifact, a later analysis removed a few hundred highly shared, low-generation-probability nucleotide sequences. In a later analysis, a clonal expansion index for each public chain was calculated from normalized within-repertoire ranks of inferred template counts. A later analysis computed generation probabilities with a VDJ recombination model fitted to out-of-frame rearrangements, and checked the results against IGoR. A later analysis scored TCR-TCR, TCR-HLA and TCR-CMV co-occurrence with hypergeometric tests, applying a repertoire-size bias correction to TCR pairs. False discovery rates were estimated in a later analysis by permuting HLA or CMV assignments 20 times. A later analysis grouped co-occurring TCRs with DBSCAN, adding TCRdist sequence similarity when clustering within HLA-allele-positive subsets. Repertoires with fewer than 30,000 or more than 120,000 public chains, plus five repertoires with anomalous nucleotide sharing, were excluded from co-occurrence clustering. TCRdb re-hosts the immuneACCESS table, in-frame sequences only. Its copies lack some clones; in the studies checked, an unresolved V gene accounts for under half of them, and the cause for the rest is not known. D and trimming come from the DNA, and the V and J calls and clone size come from that table. The sample table shows approximately 100,000 clones, and roughly 79% are seen once. The ten most abundant clones make up approximately 2% of the sample.

The germline V gene encodes CDR1 SQVTM and CDR2 ANQGSEA. The CDR3 spans 15 residues, from the cysteine through the phenylalanine. Just the 45-base CDR3 DNA is kept, in frame starting at base 1. V is clipped by 0 bases and J by 2 bases, and the sequence between their germline boundaries is 14 bases long. The cohort consisted of approximately 690 healthy bone marrow donors. At the time of sampling, every cohort member was nominally healthy, though immune exposures that went unrecorded were likely present. The donor was CMV seronegative and belonged to the group of several hundred seronegative cohort members. Each donor provided a peripheral blood sample, and peripheral blood mononuclear cells were used for TCR beta sequencing. The Qiagen DNeasy Blood Extraction Kit was used to extract genomic DNA from the blood cell samples.

Rearrangement joined TRBV29-1 to TRBJ2-7; the D gene is possibly TRBD2, with 6 bases matching. Sequenced sample: PBMCs. The clonotype comes from a middle-aged woman in good health and CMV-seronegative. The CDR3 region has the sequence CSVEEVGGVPYEQYF. The nucleotide sequence is TGCAGCGTTGAAGAAGTGGGCGGGGTACCCTACGAGCAGTACTTC.